This section outlines one T cell receptor beta chain sequence together with its context. Antigen unknown. The data belong to a study of graft-versus-host responses after intestinal transplantation. Background on the study: Multivisceral, liver-intestinal, or isolated intestinal grafts went to recipients. Study outcomes and limitations: Recipient marrow harbored GvH clones, some of which surfaced first in ileum or blood. The study associated peak circulating GvH clone levels with early post-transplant HvG declines. Individuals who had graft-donor T cell macrochimerism had allografts that showed high graft-versus-host to host-versus-graft clonal ratios.

Trimming removed 6 bases from V and 4 bases from J, with 15 bases in between. CDR1 and CDR2 (germline): KGHSH, LQKENI. The CDR3 is made up of 14 amino acids. Generated by immunoSEQ multiplex PCR, the TCRdb table keeps only in-frame clones and is missing some. The table records about 40,000 clones, roughly 91% of them present only once. V gene TRBV18 combines with J gene TRBJ1-2; weak D call: TRBD1 (5 bases). This specimen consisted of PBMCs, obtained 260 to 270 days after transplant. This sequence originates from a human patient who received an intestinal transplant, so some T cells may come from the graft donor. DNA for the CDR3: TGTGCCAGCTCGATCGAGGCAGGGACCTATGGCTACACCTTC. Translating gives CASSIEAGTYGYTF.